This T cell receptor beta chain was documented in a study of T cell repertoires in urothelial bladder cancer. The method was immunoSEQ multiplex PCR; TCRdb's version includes in-frame clones alone and lacks a portion of them. The table records around 6,400 clones, around 75% of them present only once. Findings and limits, study-wide: One T-cell clone reached up to roughly 15% of carcinoma infiltrating lymphocytes.

Notes on this clone: Its matching antigen is unknown.

The CDR3 spans 18 residues. Trimming cost V 2 bases and J 0 bases, with 17 bases left between them. CDR1 is LNHNV and CDR2 is YYDKDF in the germline V gene (reference sequence). The sequence was obtained from a human donor with urothelial carcinoma. The sequencing sample was made of tumor-infiltrating cells from bladder cancer. This chain connects TRBV15 to TRBJ1-5; D possibly corresponds to TRBD1 (5 bases). CDR3 DNA sequence: TGTGCCACCAGCAGAACTGACAGAGTTGGTTTTAGCAATCAGCCCCAGCATTTT. It yields the protein CATSRTDRVGFSNQPQHF. Full variable domain (remainder filled in from reference TRBV15 and TRBJ1-5): DAMVIQNPRYQVTQFGKPVTLSCSQTLNHNVMYWYQQKSSQAPKLLFHYYDKDFNNEADTPDNFQSRRPNTSFCFLDIRSPGLGDTAMYLCATSRTDRVGFSNQPQHFGDGTRLSIL.